This T cell receptor (beta chain) came from a study of shared clonotypes between healthy human individuals (dated by TCRdb to 2018 to 2021). Context from the whole study: A few men and a couple of women, aged 18 to 49 years, made up the cohort. For each donor, CD4 naive and CD4 memory were each given three plates, CD8 naive was given two plates, and CD8 memory was given one plate. To estimate repertoire size and how much clonotype sharing occurs between individuals, the study deeply sequenced the blood TCR repertoires of about five healthy adults. To increase sequencing depth and limit assay-specific biases, TCR repertoire library preparation and sequencing were carried out by different laboratories using diverse techniques. Each donor's leukapheresis produced roughly between about 0.8 and 10 billion PBMCs.

On this clone: The antigen this receptor binds is unknown. No much larger clone exists at a distance of one base, and base qualities are not known.

Points the paper makes about the study in general: Naive subsets generally had larger estimated clonotype richness than memory subsets. Only blood was sampled, and tissue TCR repertoires likely differ from those in blood. Pairwise subsampling indicated that sequencing depth was expected to affect the degree of clonotype sharing among donors. Clonotypes shared by all four sorted-subset donors showed higher generation probabilities than non-shared clonotypes. Because the study included a small number of donors, the genetic and exposure-history diversity represented was limited. Rarefaction of sorted-subset datasets indicated incomplete sequencing despite the large sequencing depth. Sharing across several donors was observed for approximately 5% of naive CD4, 3% to 3.5% of naive CD8, 2% to 2.5% of memory CD4, and roughly 0.4% of memory CD8 clonotypes.

Using the deep immunoSEQ assay, multiplex PCR amplified TCR CDR3 regions from genomic DNA. Extracted genomic DNA from each cell subset was distributed evenly across all wells of several immunoSEQ 96-well plates, and each plate was treated as a replicate. For sorted subsets, approximately 200 ng of genomic DNA, equivalent to around 29,000 T cell genomes, went into each replicate PCR. Purified libraries were quantified with a Qubit 3.0 fluorometer, sized on a Bioanalyzer 2100, and re-quantified with the KAPA Library Quantification kit. A separate single-read 150-cycle Illumina NextSeq 550 flow cell was used to sequence each immunoSEQ 96-well plate. Per the source publication's procedure: Because the immunoSEQ output held only junctional sequences and lacked quality scores, the filtering could not match the filtering applied to full-length reads. Sequences were annotated with PyIR, a Python wrapper for IgBLAST v1.9, and V/J genes and CDR3 were assigned using IMGT germline references. Reads with weak V/J assignments (E-value above 1e-6), missing CDR3, stop codons, out-of-frame junctions, or ambiguous translated residues were removed. V3J clonotypes were defined by identical inferred V gene, J gene, and CDR3 amino acid sequence. The percentage overlap between two repertoires was calculated by dividing the number of shared unique clonotypes by the size of the smaller repertoire. RTK rarefaction, the Chao1 estimator, and Recon v2.1 estimates of unobserved clonotypes were used to assess repertoire richness. OLGA was used to compute generation probabilities for all TCRbeta clonotypes that the gDNA method yielded from four donors. Held by TCRdb, this immuneACCESS table contains in-frame sequences only and omits some clones. Under half of the omission traces to an unresolved V gene where checked; the cause of the rest is unknown. For V, J and clone size, that table is used; D and trimming come from the DNA. In this sample the table shows 2.5 million or so clones, around nine tenths of which occur a single time. Together, the top ten hold 0.14% of the sample.

The donors were healthy, HIV-negative adults who had no recently reported acute infections or vaccinations. All donors were Caucasian adults living in Nashville, Tennessee, USA. Magnetic negative selection was used to enrich CD4+ T cells, after which naive cells were positively selected on CD45RA and the negative fraction became the memory subset. Blood was collected by leukapheresis, and PBMCs were isolated by Ficoll-Histopaque density gradient centrifugation and then cryopreserved in liquid nitrogen vapor phase. Analytical flow cytometry was used to check the purity and quantity of each magnetically sorted T cell population. Each sorted fraction had its genomic DNA isolated and then quantified by UV absorbance on a Nanodrop 2000c. Reading from cysteine to phenylalanine, the CDR3 counts 15 amino acids. Only CDR3 DNA remains: 45 bases, in frame from the first base. V is clipped by 6 bases and J by 8 bases, and the sequence between their germline boundaries is 20 bases long. In the germline V gene, CDR1 corresponds to MNHEY and CDR2 to SVGAGI.

The source material was naive CD4+ T cells sorted from blood. The cell subset or site label, as the study defines it: CD45RA+ positively selected. The chain couples TRBV6-5 to TRBJ2-1, with the D assignment possibly TRBD1 or TRBD2, given 6 matching bases for each. The source of this sequence is a man between 18 and 35 years old in good health. The CDR3 loop reads CASRNLLWGADEQFF. The nucleotide sequence is given as TGTGCCAGCAGAAACCTACTTTGGGGGGCGGATGAGCAGTTCTTC.